This T cell receptor (beta chain) was retrieved from a study of shared clonotypes between healthy human individuals. Study-level information: Serving as donors were a couple of women and three men, whose ages spanned 18 to 49.

The CDR3 loop spans 13 amino acids. Between the trimmed V and J ends, which lost 1 base and 8 bases, there was a span of 9 bases. CDR1 and CDR2 from the germline V gene are LNHNV and YYDKDF (reference sequence). Unsorted PBMC DNA sequencing spanned ten immunoSEQ deep assay plates. Profiling relied on immunoSEQ multiplex PCR, and the TCRdb table lists in-frame clones only, not all of them. The table has about half a million clones, about four fifths seen once. The clonotype was recovered from a woman in her thirties or forties in good health. Some clones in this sample may be carry-over from other donors' samples. The source material was PBMCs. This rearrangement joins TRBV15 to TRBJ2-1; D is perhaps TRBD2 (5 bases). This chain's CDR3 is CATSRARGHEQFF. Written as DNA, the CDR3 is TGTGCCACCAGCAGAGCTAGAGGGCATGAGCAGTTCTTC.